This T cell receptor (beta chain) was documented in a study of T cell changes during pregnancy in multiple sclerosis (dated by TCRdb to between 2018 and 2021). Background on the whole study: Changes in the T cell repertoire over the course of pregnancy were examined in this study in women with multiple sclerosis.

Remarks on this clone: Its antigen remains undetermined. No much larger clone exists at a distance of one base, and base qualities are not known.

From cysteine to phenylalanine, the CDR3 is 13 amino acids long. Solely the CDR3 DNA is kept, with 39 bases framed from the first base. The germline V gene specifies MGHDK as CDR1 and SYGVNS as CDR2. Unmatched junction bases come to 4, with V trimmed by 7 bases and J by 1 base. Library prep was done by the immunoSEQ multiplex PCR assay. TCRdb's version of the immuneACCESS table is confined to in-frame rearrangements and falls short of the full clone set. An unresolved V gene accounts for under half of the shortfall where checked; the remainder is of unknown origin. In all, the sample holds about 36,000 clones, and roughly 92% of those were seen once. The ten largest clones add up to about 0.45% of the sample.

The chain is encoded by TRBV25-1 joined to TRBJ2-7; TRBD1 aligns with 7 central bases. The material sequenced was CD4+ T cells from peripheral blood mononuclear cells, taken in the third trimester of pregnancy. This TCR derives from a female donor in good health, enrolled as a control in a pregnancy study. The CDR3 here reads CASTPTGSYEQYF. The DNA is TGTGCCAGCACCCCGACAGGGTCCTACGAGCAGTACTTC.